This T cell receptor beta chain comes out of a study of PD-L1 blockade in urothelial cancer. About the research overall: Men with urothelial cancer arising in the bladder made up most of the 29 patients. Patients arrived having already received 0 to 3 prior chemotherapy regimens.

Germline V gene lookup returns CDR1 SGHRS and CDR2 YFSETQ. The junction had 5 bases not matched to a gene; V was cut back by 0 bases and J by 1 base. This CDR3 region has 17 residues. The repertoire was sequenced with immunoSEQ multiplex PCR; TCRdb's copy has only in-frame clones and lacks some. The sample consists of under 100,000 clones, roughly 82% of them appearing once. The chain recombines TRBV5-1 with TRBJ2-3; 10 bases map to TRBD2. The origin of this receptor is a man aged 65 to 79 with urothelial cancer. This sample comprised PBMCs, obtained around atezolizumab (anti-PD-L1) treatment. Here the CDR3 reads CASSLAVAGGGTDTQYF. CDR3 nucleotides: TGCGCCAGCAGCTTGGCGGTAGCGGGAGGAGGCACAGATACGCAGTATTTT.